The 18 T cell receptor beta chains listed next were all sequenced from one sample in a study of radiotherapy plus CTLA-4 blockade in lung cancer. Clones were read by immunoSEQ multiplex PCR, and TCRdb kept only the in-frame ones, dropping some. The repertoire holds roughly 59,000 clones, with 72% as singletons. The source was peripheral blood, collected from a patient treated with radiotherapy plus ipilimumab. These receptors were collected from a human donor with non-small cell lung cancer whose response to radiotherapy plus ipilimumab could not be evaluated.

The chain is built from TRBV9 and TRBJ1-2; TRBD1 matches 10 bases. The CDR3 contains 14 residues. Losses at the gene ends were 3 bases for V and 3 bases for J; bases not matched to a gene: 2. CDR1 is SGDLS, CDR2 YYNGEE, per germline. CDR3 region: CASSATGGDYGYTF. The DNA of the CDR3 is TGTGCCAGCAGCGCGACAGGGGGCGACTATGGCTACACCTTC.

This rearrangement joins TRBV2 to TRBJ1-3, with D maybe TRBD1 (6 bases). The CDR3 is made up of 16 amino acids. Looked up from germline, CDR1 is SNHLY and CDR2 is FYNNEI. With 6 bases removed from V and 0 bases from J, the gap between germline ends came to 15 bases. The CDR3 is CASRETDSHSGNTIYF. In DNA, the CDR3 is TGTGCCAGCAGAGAGACGGACAGTCACTCTGGAAACACCATATATTTT. The variable domain in full, completed from reference TRBV2 and TRBJ1-3, reads EPEVTQTPSHQVTQMGQEVILRCVPISNHLYFYWYRQILGQKVEFLVSFYNNEISEKSEIFDDQFSVERPDGSNFTLKIRSTKLEDSAMYFCASRETDSHSGNTIYFGEGSWLTVV.

V and J are TRBV5-1 and TRBJ2-1; TRBD2 agrees at 10 bases. Germline loops: CDR1 SGHRS, CDR2 YFSETQ. Trimming took 7 bases from V and 7 from J; bases not matched to a gene: 11. CDR3 size: 15 residues. The chain's CDR3 is CASSVYSGRGNEQFF. As DNA, the CDR3 is TGCGCCAGCTCCGTTTACAGCGGGAGGGGGAATGAGCAGTTCTTC.

V usage is TRBV5-1 and J usage is TRBJ2-3, with TRBD2 matching 7 bases. This CDR3 has 15 amino acids. Germline CDR1 and CDR2: SGHRS and YFSETQ. V was pared by 0 bases and J by 6 bases, with 7 bases of the junction left unmatched. Here the CDR3 DNA reads TGCGCCAGCAGCTTGGGAGGCGGGAGCGAGGATACGCAGTATTTT. Its translation: CASSLGGGSEDTQYF.

This clone was picked up one time. This chain connects TRBV18 to TRBJ1-1; 8 nucleotides match TRBD1. Trimming at V came to 5 bases and at J to 6 bases, leaving 14 bases not matched to a gene. CDR3 size: 16 residues. Germline V gives CDR1 KGHSH, CDR2 LQKENI. The CDR3: CASSSVSTGVMAEAFF. The CDR3 region has the DNA TGTGCCAGCTCATCCGTTTCGACAGGGGTAATGGCTGAAGCTTTCTTT.

The V gene is TRBV10-2, the J gene TRBJ2-7, with a weak D call TRBD1 (6 bases). Germline CDR1 reads WSHSY; CDR2 reads SAAADI. The V gene lost 4 bases and the J gene lost 3 bases, with 13 bases spanning the gap. The CDR3 extends over 14 amino acids. The DNA of the CDR3 is TGCGCCAGCAGTGTACCGGGACACTTCTACGAGCAGTACTTC. Its translation is CASSVPGHFYEQYF.

There are a few counts of this clone. The chain couples TRBV7-9 to TRBJ2-1; 11 bases line up with TRBD2. CDR1 and CDR2 from the germline V gene are SEHNR and FQNEAQ (reference sequence). The CDR3 sequence is 17 residues long. Trimming cost V 0 bases and J 0 bases; bases outside gene matches: 1. The CDR3 DNA reads as TGTGCCAGCAGCTTAGCGCTAGCGGGAGGCTCCTACAATGAGCAGTTCTTC. Translation: CASSLALAGGSYNEQFF. The variable domain in full, completed from reference TRBV7-9 and TRBJ2-1, reads DTGVSQNPRHKITKRGQNVTFRCDPISEHNRLYWYRQTLGQGPEFLTYFQNEAQLEKSRLLSDRFSAERPKGSFSTLEIQRTEQGDSAMYLCASSLALAGGSYNEQFFGPGTRLTVL.

The chain couples TRBV30 to TRBJ2-3; unclear D gene. The V gene lost 4 bases and the J gene lost 4 bases, with 9 bases spanning the gap. The CDR3 is 12 amino acids. CDR1 is GTSNPN, CDR2 SVGIG, per germline (reference sequence). The DNA for the CDR3 is TGTGCCTGGATCTCTAGAGCAGATACGCAGTATTTT. Its protein product is CAWISRADTQYF.

The chain is built from TRBV4-3 and TRBJ1-4; TRBD1 might be the D (5 bases). Trimming shortened V by 0 bases and J by 7 bases, and 18 bases separated the two germline ends. The CDR3 loop spans 17 amino acids. From germline, CDR1 is LGHNA and CDR2 YSLEER. The CDR3 DNA reads as TGCGCCAGCAGCCAAGATAGGGTGCGGGGGATTGGTGAAAAACTGTTTTTT. It yields the protein CASSQDRVRGIGEKLFF.

CDR3 sequence (DNA): TGTGCCAGCAGCCACAGGGGAGAGGGAGATACGCAGTATTTT. Translated, it gives CASSHRGEGDTQYF. V usage is TRBV11-3 and J usage is TRBJ2-3, with TRBD1 matching 7 bases. The CDR3 runs 14 residues. V shed 5 bases, J shed 5 bases, and the junction held 7 bases outside the gene matches. Germline CDR1 and CDR2: SGHNT and YENEEA.

The chain couples TRBV2 to TRBJ2-7; no definite D call. Germline CDR1 SNHLY, CDR2 FYNNEI. The CDR3 is made up of 15 amino acids. V gave up 8 bases and J gave up 3 bases, with 20 bases separating them. CDR3 bases: TGTGCCAGCTTCCGGGTGATAGGCAGAAACTACGAGCAGTACTTC. Protein: CASFRVIGRNYEQYF.

This chain links TRBV25-1 with TRBJ2-2, with 11 bases matching TRBD1. Germline trimming cut 8 bases from V and 6 bases from J; bases unmatched to any gene: 2. In germline, CDR1 is MGHDK, CDR2 SYGVNS. The CDR3 spans 13 residues. In DNA form, the CDR3 reads TGTGCCAGCCGGGACAGGGGGTCCGGGGAGCTGTTTTTT. It encodes CASRDRGSGELFF.

V and J are TRBV19 and TRBJ2-2; 9 nucleotides agree with TRBD2. The V gene end was trimmed by 6 bases and the J gene end by 1 base; junction bases not matched to a gene: 3. This CDR3 is built from 15 residues. Germline CDR1 is LNHDA and CDR2 is SQIVND (reference sequence). The CDR3 DNA is TGTGCCAGTAGGAAGACTAGCGGGAACACCGGGGAGCTGTTTTTT. Amino acid sequence: CASRKTSGNTGELFF. Combining the CDR3 with reference TRBV19 and TRBJ2-2 gives the whole variable domain DGGITQSPKYLFRKEGQNVTLSCEQNLNHDAMYWYRQDPGQGLRLIYYSQIVNDFQKGDIAEGYSVSREKKESFPLTVTSAQKNPTAFYLCASRKTSGNTGELFFGEGSRLTVL.

The V gene is TRBV30, the J gene TRBJ1-4; TRBD1 might be the D (6 bases). The CDR3 has 15 amino acids. Germline CDR1 and CDR2: GTSNPN and SVGIG (reference sequence). Trimming removed 1 base at V and 2 bases at J, with 11 bases between. In nucleotides, the CDR3 is TGTGCCTGGAGTGATCCAGGGGTGACTAATGAAAAACTGTTTTTT. Protein sequence: CAWSDPGVTNEKLFF.

The CDR3 loop is CASSVAQGGGTEAFF. DNA for the CDR3: TGTGCCAGCAGCGTAGCCCAAGGAGGAGGCACTGAAGCTTTCTTT. The rearrangement links TRBV9 to TRBJ1-1, with D unclear. Trimming shortened V by 0 bases and J by 4 bases, and 13 bases separated the two germline ends. The germline V gene has CDR1 SGDLS and CDR2 YYNGEE. The CDR3 has 15 amino acids.

The V call is TRBV19, the J call TRBJ2-7; 8 nucleotides align to TRBD1. Germline V gene sequence: CDR1 LNHDA, CDR2 SQIVND (reference sequence). The CDR3 spans 16 residues. V lost 3 bases to trimming and J lost 3 bases; unmatched junction nucleotides: 10. The CDR3 coding sequence is TGTGCCAGTAGTATCAGGGAGGCAGGGGGCTACTACGAGCAGTACTTC. Translation gives CASSIREAGGYYEQYF.

This clone was counted between two and nine times. The chain combines TRBV28 with TRBJ1-5, with a weak D call TRBD1 (5 bases). CDR1 is MDHEN, CDR2 SYDVKM, per germline. This CDR3 comprises 16 residues. V lost 2 bases and J lost 7, with 18 bases in between. CDR3 amino acids: CASSLIFRQGGQPQHF. DNA of the CDR3: TGTGCCAGCAGTTTAATTTTTCGTCAGGGAGGGCAGCCCCAGCATTTT. The whole variable domain, filled in from reference TRBV28 and TRBJ1-5, reads DVKVTQSSRYLVKRTGEKVFLECVQDMDHENMFWYRQDPGLGLRLIYFSYDVKMKEKGDIPEGYSVSREKKERFSLILESASTNQTSMYLCASSLIFRQGGQPQHFGDGTRLSIL.

This clone was seen only once. The CDR3 spells CASQGKWSETQYF. CDR3 bases: TGTGCCTCCCAGGGAAAGTGGTCGGAGACCCAGTACTTC. V gene TRBV2 combines with J gene TRBJ2-5; TRBD1 is a possible D gene (5 bases). V was pared by 11 bases and J by 5 bases, with 18 bases between. The germline V gene encodes CDR1 SNHLY and CDR2 FYNNEI. The CDR3 loop spans 13 amino acids.